These 24 T cell receptor beta chains originate from one sample sequenced in a study of blood T cell repertoires in COVID-19. The data were produced by immunoSEQ multiplex PCR, yet TCRdb's version contains in-frame clones alone and is incomplete. The repertoire consists of 120,000 to 150,000 clones, with about 91% occurring once and the leading ten covering about 28%. The specimen sequenced was peripheral blood. These receptors all stem from a human donor in a cohort sampled during active COVID-19.

This clone was observed a few times. The rearrangement joins TRBV18 to TRBJ1-5; D is perhaps TRBD1 (5 bases). V lost 3 bases and J 4 bases, leaving 16 bases between the germline ends. The CDR3 is 16 amino acids. From germline, CDR1 is KGHSH and CDR2 LQKENI. CDR3: CASSPGPPGQNQPQHF. DNA for the CDR3: TGTGCCAGCTCACCGGGGCCTCCGGGCCAAAATCAGCCCCAGCATTTT.

This clone was seen more than once but under ten times. Other DNA sequences in this specimen translate into the identical CDR3. This chain links TRBV11-3 with TRBJ1-1; no firm D call. Looked up from germline, CDR1 is SGHNT and CDR2 is YENEEA. The length of the CDR3 is 13 residues. Trimming pared 1 base from V and 1 base from J, leaving 4 bases between. The CDR3 protein is CASSLGGNTEAFF. The CDR3 DNA is TGTGCCAGCAGCTTAGGAGGGAACACTGAAGCTTTCTTT.

V gene TRBV7-3 combines with J gene TRBJ2-2, with TRBD1 matching 7 bases. This CDR3 comprises 17 residues. Germline V gene sequence: CDR1 SGHTA, CDR2 FQGTGA. Trimming took 2 bases from V and 1 from J; bases not matched to a gene: 7. The CDR3 loop reads CASSLEPRQGNTGELFF. The CDR3 bases are TGTGCCAGCAGCTTAGAGCCGAGACAGGGGAACACCGGGGAGCTGTTTTTT.

The chain uses TRBV24-1 and TRBJ2-1; the match to TRBD2 covers 10 bases. The germline V gene has CDR1 KGHDR and CDR2 SFDVKD. The junction had 2 bases not matched to a gene; V was cut back by 4 bases and J by 0 bases. This CDR3 comprises 16 residues. The CDR3 spells CATSEASGGSYNEQFF. The CDR3 DNA reads TGTGCCACCAGTGAAGCTAGCGGGGGCTCCTACAATGAGCAGTTCTTC.

The chain uses TRBV5-1 and TRBJ2-5; 8 nucleotides align to TRBD2. Germline-derived CDR1 and CDR2 are SGHRS and YFSETQ. The CDR3 spans 17 residues. V lost 7 bases to trimming and J lost 0 bases; unmatched junction nucleotides: 14. CDR3 in amino acids: CASAVGGSGGHQETQYF. The CDR3, as DNA: TGCGCCAGCGCCGTCGGTGGAAGCGGGGGACACCAAGAGACCCAGTACTTC.

The table lists this clone with a count of one. The V call is TRBV25-1, the J call TRBJ2-5; maybe TRBD2 (5 bases). This CDR3 has 15 residues. The V end was cut by 3 bases, the J end by 1 base, with 12 bases between. The germline gives CDR1 MGHDK, CDR2 SYGVNS. The CDR3 sequence is CASSESWRSQETQYF. The CDR3 DNA reads TGTGCCAGCAGTGAGTCCTGGAGGTCCCAAGAGACCCAGTACTTC.

This chain links TRBV11-2 with TRBJ2-7; 8 bases match TRBD1. J lost 2 bases, V lost 1 base, and 1 base had no gene match. This CDR3 spans 14 amino acids. Looked up from germline, CDR1 is SGHAT and CDR2 is FQNNGV. The CDR3 nucleotides read TGTGCCAGCAGCTTAGTGGACAGGGCCTACGAGCAGTACTTC. It yields the protein CASSLVDRAYEQYF.

The CDR3 loop is CASSRLTGGTEAFF. The CDR3 coding sequence is TGCGCCAGCAGTCGACTAACGGGGGGCACTGAAGCTTTCTTT. This chain uses TRBV10-2 with TRBJ1-1, with D possibly being TRBD1 (5 bases). In germline, CDR1 is WSHSY, CDR2 SAAADI. Trimming pared 5 bases from V and 4 bases from J, leaving 14 bases between. The CDR3 length is 14 residues.

This chain connects TRBV5-6 to TRBJ2-5, with D tentatively TRBD1 (5 bases). Germline-derived CDR1 and CDR2 are SGHDT and YYEEEE. Trimming stripped 0 bases from V and 1 base from J, with 13 bases between. This CDR3 has 16 residues. This CDR3 is CASSLAGRETQETQYF. The CDR3 nucleotides read TGTGCCAGCAGCTTGGCCGGCAGGGAAACCCAAGAGACCCAGTACTTC.

CDR3 in amino acids: CASSTRRTGLDGNTIYF. The CDR3 DNA follows: TGTGCCAGCAGCACACGTAGAACAGGTCTCGATGGAAACACCATATATTTT. The chain links TRBV5-6 to TRBJ1-3; perhaps TRBD1 as D (5 bases). The V end lost 4 bases, the J end lost 3 bases, and 20 bases lay between the germline ends. CDR3 length: 17 residues. Per the germline V gene, CDR1 is SGHDT and CDR2 is YYEEEE.

The chain links TRBV6-1 to TRBJ2-7; 11 bases match TRBD1. In germline, CDR1 is MNHNS, CDR2 SASEGT. V lost 2 bases and J lost 3; bases outside the gene matches: 12. The CDR3 loop spans 18 amino acids. The CDR3 DNA is TGTGCCAGCAGTGAACCCAGGGACAGGGGGGTCTTGGTCTACGAGCAGTACTTC. Residues: CASSEPRDRGVLVYEQYF.

The chain recombines TRBV14 with TRBJ1-4; TRBD1 matches at 9 bases. This CDR3 contains 16 residues. Germline V lookup: CDR1 SGHDN, CDR2 FVKESK. J lost 7 bases, V lost 3 bases, and 9 bases had no gene match. CDR3 in amino acids: CASSQSTGTGFEKLFF. The CDR3 bases are TGTGCCAGCAGCCAGAGTACCGGGACAGGGTTTGAAAAACTGTTTTTT.

The chain carries TRBV5-6 and TRBJ1-2; D uncertain. V was cut by 1 base and J by 4 bases, with 11 bases left in between. Germline V gives CDR1 SGHDT, CDR2 YYEEEE. The CDR3 is made up of 14 amino acids. CDR3 region: CASSLRPTTYGYTF. The CDR3 nucleotides read TGTGCCAGCAGCTTGCGACCCACTACCTATGGCTACACCTTC.

This sequence joins TRBV9 and TRBJ1-4, with D possibly TRBD1 on 6 matching bases. In germline, CDR1 is SGDLS, CDR2 YYNGEE. Trimming removed 0 bases from V and 0 bases from J, with 9 bases in between. The CDR3 is made up of 16 amino acids. In DNA form, the CDR3 reads TGTGCCAGCAGCGTAGGTCCAGGGGCAACTAATGAAAAACTGTTTTTT. Amino acids: CASSVGPGATNEKLFF. Complete variable domain (other parts from reference TRBV9 and TRBJ1-4): DSGVTQTPKHLITATGQRVTLRCSPRSGDLSVYWYQQSLDQGLQFLIQYYNGEERAKGNILERFSAQQFPDLHSELNLSSLELGDSALYFCASSVGPGATNEKLFFGSGTQLSVL.

This sequence joins TRBV3-1 (or the pseudogene TRBV3-2) and TRBJ1-1, with D hard to call. From germline, CDR1 is LGHDT and CDR2 YNNKEL (reference sequence). This CDR3 has 14 residues. V was clipped by 1 base and J by 3 bases, with 9 bases between them. The CDR3 spells CASSQAGFDTEAFF. CDR3 coding DNA: TGTGCCAGCAGCCAAGCGGGTTTCGACACTGAAGCTTTCTTT.

This clone was detected once. This chain uses TRBV6-6 with TRBJ2-2; D is possibly TRBD2 (6 bases). Deletions cut 6 bases from V and 3 bases from J, with 11 bases between. In germline, CDR1 is MNHNY, CDR2 SVGAGI (reference sequence). The CDR3 sequence is 14 residues long. In DNA form, the CDR3 reads TGTGCCAGCAGAGCCCCGGGGGACACCGGGGAGCTGTTTTTT. Its protein product is CASRAPGDTGELFF.

The chain employs TRBV30 and TRBJ1-2; the D is unclear. CDR3 length equals 13 residues. The ends were cut back, 4 bases at V and 4 bases at J, with 13 bases in the middle. Germline lookup yields CDR1 GTSNPN and CDR2 SVGIG (reference sequence). The CDR3 sequence: CAWIKRAGYGYTF. The DNA of the CDR3 is TGTGCCTGGATCAAACGAGCAGGCTATGGCTACACCTTC.

The chain recombines TRBV28 with TRBJ2-3, with 7 bases identical to TRBD2. The ends lost 2 bases at V and 6 bases at J; junction bases unmatched: 14. Germline CDR1 and CDR2: MDHEN and SYDVKM. The CDR3 runs to 17 residues. CDR3 DNA sequence: TGTGCCAGCAGTTTAGCCCTTTCAGCGGGGAGGGAGGATACGCAGTATTTT. Its protein is CASSLALSAGREDTQYF.

This chain joins TRBV19 and TRBJ2-7, with 7 bases aligning to TRBD2. V was pared by 7 bases and J by 5 bases, with 11 bases of the junction left unmatched. Per the germline V gene, CDR1 is LNHDA and CDR2 is SQIVND (reference sequence). This CDR3 has 14 residues. CDR3 sequence: CASKAFSGDNEQYF. The CDR3 DNA sequence: TGTGCCAGTAAGGCCTTCAGCGGGGATAACGAGCAGTACTTC.

The chain links TRBV19 to TRBJ2-2; possible D gene TRBD1, 6 bases. The germline V and J ends were trimmed by 7 bases and 3 bases, with 21 bases remaining between them. In germline, CDR1 is LNHDA, CDR2 SQIVND (reference sequence). The CDR3 consists of 17 residues. CDR3: CASNPALYRAHTGELFF. In DNA form, the CDR3 reads TGTGCCAGTAACCCTGCCCTGTACAGGGCTCACACCGGGGAGCTGTTTTTT. Full variable domain (rest looked up from reference TRBV19 and TRBJ2-2): DGGITQSPKYLFRKEGQNVTLSCEQNLNHDAMYWYRQDPGQGLRLIYYSQIVNDFQKGDIAEGYSVSREKKESFPLTVTSAQKNPTAFYLCASNPALYRAHTGELFFGEGSRLTVL.

The CDR3 spells CASSLDTSLDGYTF. The CDR3 DNA follows: TGTGCCAGCAGCTTGGACACCTCCCTGGATGGCTACACCTTC. The chain is built from TRBV5-4 and TRBJ1-2; D is ambiguous. Trimming removed 0 bases at V and 6 bases at J, with 12 bases between. Germline V gene lookup returns CDR1 SGHNT and CDR2 YYREEE (reference sequence). The CDR3 spans 14 residues.

This chain links TRBV6-5 with TRBJ1-3, with TRBD1 identical over 10 bases. V dropped 6 bases and J dropped 8; count of bases not matched to a gene: 4. The CDR3 contains 13 residues. Per the germline V gene, CDR1 is MNHEY and CDR2 is SVGAGI. CDR3 in DNA: TGTGCCAGCAGCAGGACAGGGGGTGACACCATATATTTT. It is translated as CASSRTGGDTIYF.

The chain uses TRBV6-5 and TRBJ1-2; 8 nucleotides line up with TRBD1. Germline V gene data show CDR1 as MNHEY and CDR2 as SVGAGI. This CDR3 has 16 amino acids. V gave up 0 bases and J gave up 5 bases; unmatched junction bases: 8. The CDR3 sequence is CASSYSGQGAGYGYTF. The DNA for the CDR3 is TGTGCCAGCAGTTACTCGGGTCAGGGGGCTGGGTATGGCTACACCTTC.

The J gene is TRBJ2-7, the V gene TRBV27, with D perhaps matching TRBD1 (6 bases). Germline V gene lookup returns CDR1 MNHEY and CDR2 SMNVEV (reference sequence). V was clipped by 2 bases and J by 2 bases, with 7 bases between them. This CDR3 is built from 13 residues. Here the CDR3 reads CASSLNRAYEQYF. In DNA form, the CDR3 reads TGTGCCAGCAGTTTAAACAGGGCCTACGAGCAGTACTTC.